This record covers a single T cell receptor beta chain. What it recognizes is unknown. Individuals who donated were healthy Caucasians from Russia aged about 6 to 100. Alongside a J-beta primer mix, a sample-barcoded 5' primer served in a second PCR lasting about 7 to 12 cycles. Each cDNA molecule was tagged by a template-switch adaptor with 12 random nucleotides. TCRdb re-analysed the 5' RACE reads in MiXCR, keeping a single row per CDR3 protein. The sample lists approximately 730,000 distinct CDR3 sequences; more than 40% were seen once. This record comes from a study of blood T cells in healthy people across ages. V trimming: 3 bases; J trimming: 9 bases; junction bases outside the gene matches: 18. The CDR3 totals 18 residues. Germline lookup yields CDR1 SQVTM and CDR2 ANQGSEA. Points from the study as a whole: Samples with more naive T cells showed higher observed beta diversity.

This receptor was identified in a woman aged 55-69 years in good health. V is TRBV29-1 and J is TRBJ2-1; 12 bases are shared with TRBD2. The sequenced sample consisted of blood. CDR3 DNA: TGCAGCGTTGAGACTAGCGGGGGAGGAACAACTTTGGGCGTTGAGCAGTTCTTC. Amino acids: CSVETSGGGTTLGVEQFF.